The present entry profiles one T cell receptor beta chain with its context. The antigen is unknown. The data stem from a study of T cell responses to AZD1222 COVID-19 vaccine. Study-wide points: Clonal diversity was possibly underestimated; the donors were predominantly white British and more often female. The study found Spike-specific TCR breadth and depth rose after two AZD1222 doses.

Method: immunoSEQ multiplex PCR; TCRdb's copy keeps in-frame clones and lacks some. The sample lists roughly 40,000 clones; around 91% were seen once. The V end was cut by 3 bases, the J end by 3 bases, with 9 bases between. From germline, CDR1 is WSHSY and CDR2 SAAADI. The CDR3 loop spans 14 amino acids. The chain links TRBV10-2 to TRBJ1-5; the D gene is possibly TRBD1 (6 bases). The receptor was isolated from an adult who received the AZD1222 COVID-19 vaccine. Material: peripheral blood, obtained 28 days after the second AZD1222 dose. CDR3 in amino acids: CASSEQGFNQPQHF. The DNA of the CDR3 is TGCGCCAGCAGTGAACAGGGCTTCAATCAGCCCCAGCATTTT.